The rows below give T cell receptor beta chains drawn from one sample of a study of breast tumors, draining lymph nodes, adjacent tissues. TCRdb re-called the multiplex PCR reads through MiXCR, storing one row per CDR3 protein. This table holds 150,000 to 200,000 distinct CDR3 sequences, roughly 30% found once. The sample was axillary lymph node tissue. These receptors were obtained from a female donor with breast cancer. Some clones in this sample may be carry-over from other donors' samples. Each CDR3 is given with its conserved first and last residue. The D gene is left open where the match is weak. Rows may omit the clone size; those that give it use once, few, many or a size class.

DNA | CDR3 | J | size | V | D
TGCAGCGTTGGGACAGGGATCGAAAAACTGTTTTTT | CSVGTGIEKLFF | TRBJ1-4 | NA | TRBV29-1 | TRBD1
TGCGCCAGCAGTGAGTCATACAGGGGGGCCTACGAGCAGTACTTC | CASSESYRGAYEQYF | TRBJ2-7 | NA | TRBV10-2 | TRBD1
TGTGCCAGCAGTCCGACAGGGGGCGCGTCGGAGACCCAGTACTTC | CASSPTGGASETQYF | TRBJ2-5 | many | TRBV6-5 | TRBD1
TGTGCCACCCCCCATGGGAGTGAGCAGTTCTTC | CATPHGSEQFF | TRBJ2-1 | NA | TRBV27 | NA
TGTGCCAGCAGCGCCCGGGACGGAAGACCCTACGAGCAGTACTTC | CASSARDGRPYEQYF | TRBJ2-7 | many | TRBV7-2 | NA
TGCGCCACCCGACTGGAAAAGAACACTGAAGCTTTCTTT | CATRLEKNTEAFF | TRBJ1-1 | NA | TRBV10-2 | NA
TGTGCCACCAGTGATCTACCCCTGGGACTAGCGGGAGGGTGTGAGCAGTTCTTC | CATSDLPLGLAGGCEQFF | TRBJ2-1 | many | TRBV24-1 | TRBD2
TGTGCCAGCAGTTTAATACACTCCCAAGAGACCCAGTACTTC | CASSLIHSQETQYF | TRBJ2-5 | few | TRBV28 | NA
TGCGCCAGCAGCTTATCCGGGACAGTTCCAAACGAGCTGTTTTTT | CASSLSGTVPNELFF | TRBJ2-2 | once | TRBV5-1 | TRBD1
TGTGCCAGCAGTTACGTACAGGGCTACATCGACGAGCAGTACTTC | CASSYVQGYIDEQYF | TRBJ2-7 | many | TRBV6-6 | NA
TGCAGTGCTAGAGATCAGGACAGGCGGGATGGCTACACCTTC | CSARDQDRRDGYTF | TRBJ1-2 | NA | TRBV20-1 | TRBD1
TGCGCCAGCACCGTCGACAGGAACACCGGGGAGCTGTTTTTT | CASTVDRNTGELFF | TRBJ2-2 | many | TRBV5-1 | NA
TGTGCCAGCTCACCTTCGCGGAGCTCCTATAATTCACCCCTCCACTTT | CASSPSRSSYNSPLHF | TRBJ1-6 | few | TRBV18 | NA
TGTGCCAGCAGCTTCCTTGGGTACGAGCAGTACTTC | CASSFLGYEQYF | TRBJ2-7 | many | TRBV7-8 | NA
TGTGCCAGCAGCCCCCGTTCTAGCGGGGGGAGCTCCTACAATGAGCAGTTCTTC | CASSPRSSGGSSYNEQFF | TRBJ2-1 | many | TRBV9 | TRBD2
TGTGCCAGCAGCTTATCACCAGGGTCCCTTTATGGCTACACCTTC | CASSLSPGSLYGYTF | TRBJ1-2 | many | TRBV7-3 | NA
TGCAGTGCTAGGCCAGGGCAGGCTGGAAACACCATATATTTT | CSARPGQAGNTIYF | TRBJ1-3 | many | TRBV20-1 | NA
TGTGCCAGCAGCTCCCCAGGGAGGGAAAGCACAGATACGCAGTATTTT | CASSSPGRESTDTQYF | TRBJ2-3 | NA | TRBV7-8 | TRBD2
TGTGCGACCAGACTAGCGGATAACAATGAGCAGTTCTTC | CATRLADNNEQFF | TRBJ2-1 | many | TRBV10-3 | TRBD2
TGTGCCAGCAGTTACTTCGGGGAAACCGGGACCCTCAAGAATCAGCCCCAGCATTTT | CASSYFGETGTLKNQPQHF | TRBJ1-5 | many | TRBV6-6 | NA
TGTGCCAGCAGCCTTGGGCCGTCCCGTAATTCGCCCCTCCACTTT | CASSLGPSRNSPLHF | TRBJ1-6 | few | TRBV6-5 | NA
TGTGCCAGCAGCTTAGTTTCCAGGACCCCGACCGCTTCCGACAATGAGCAGTTCTTC | CASSLVSRTPTASDNEQFF | TRBJ2-1 | many | TRBV7-6 | NA
TGTGCCAGCAGTTGGGGACTGGGCTATGGCTACACCTTC | CASSWGLGYGYTF | TRBJ1-2 | few | TRBV27 | NA
TGTGCCAGCAGACACCCCGGGACAGGGAAACAGCCCCAGCATTTT | CASRHPGTGKQPQHF | TRBJ1-5 | few | TRBV6-1 | TRBD1